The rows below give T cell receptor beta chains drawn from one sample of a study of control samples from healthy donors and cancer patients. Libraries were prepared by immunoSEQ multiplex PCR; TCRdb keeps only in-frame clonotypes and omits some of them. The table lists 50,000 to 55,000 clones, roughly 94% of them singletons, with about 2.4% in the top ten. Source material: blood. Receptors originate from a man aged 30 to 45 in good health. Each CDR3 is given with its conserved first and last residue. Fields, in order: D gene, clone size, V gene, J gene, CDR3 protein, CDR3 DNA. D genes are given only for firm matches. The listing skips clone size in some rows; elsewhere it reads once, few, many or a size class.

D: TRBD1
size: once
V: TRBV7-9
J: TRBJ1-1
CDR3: CASSSPPKQGLNTEAFF
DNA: TGTGCCAGCAGCTCCCCCCCAAAACAGGGGTTGAACACTGAAGCTTTCTTT

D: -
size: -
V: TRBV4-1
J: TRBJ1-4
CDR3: CASSHKIIRGRPLNEKLFF
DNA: TGCGCCAGCAGCCACAAGATTATCCGAGGCAGGCCACTTAATGAAAAACTGTTTTTT

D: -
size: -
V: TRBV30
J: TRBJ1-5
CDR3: CAWSGGVGNQPQHF
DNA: TGTGCCTGGAGTGGCGGGGTGGGGAATCAGCCCCAGCATTTT

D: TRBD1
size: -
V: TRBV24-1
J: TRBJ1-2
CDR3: CATSDRQGGYTF
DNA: TGTGCCACCAGTGATCGACAGGGGGGCTACACCTTC

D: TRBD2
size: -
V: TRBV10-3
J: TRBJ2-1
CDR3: CATAGGREGSYNEQFF
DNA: TGTGCCACCGCAGGAGGGCGGGAGGGCTCCTACAATGAGCAGTTCTTC

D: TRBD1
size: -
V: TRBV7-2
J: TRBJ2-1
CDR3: CASSSRDSSYNEQFF
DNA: TGTGCCAGCAGCAGCCGGGACAGTTCGTACAATGAGCAGTTCTTC

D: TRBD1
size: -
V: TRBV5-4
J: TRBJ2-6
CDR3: CASSLRQGPGANVLTF
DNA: TGTGCCAGCAGCCTCCGACAGGGGCCCGGGGCCAACGTCCTGACTTTC

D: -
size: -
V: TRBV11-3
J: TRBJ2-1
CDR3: CASSLDAGLGREQFF
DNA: TGTGCCAGCAGCTTAGATGCAGGGTTGGGGCGTGAGCAGTTCTTC

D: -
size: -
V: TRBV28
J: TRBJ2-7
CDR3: CASTRAGFSYEQYF
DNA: TGTGCCAGCACCCGGGCGGGCTTCTCCTACGAGCAGTACTTC

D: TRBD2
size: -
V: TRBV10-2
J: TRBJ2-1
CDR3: CASSAAAGAVNEQFF
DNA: TGCGCCAGCAGTGCGGCGGCGGGAGCGGTTAATGAGCAGTTCTTC

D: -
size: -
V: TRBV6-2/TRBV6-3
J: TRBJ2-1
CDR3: CASSYGLDSLLEQFF
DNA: TGTGCCAGCAGTTATGGATTGGACTCTCTACTTGAGCAGTTCTTC

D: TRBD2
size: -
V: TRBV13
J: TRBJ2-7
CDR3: CASSPGTTDVEQYF
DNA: TGTGCCAGCAGCCCGGGGACTACCGACGTCGAGCAGTACTTC

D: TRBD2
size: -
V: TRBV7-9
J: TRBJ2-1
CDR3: CASSLGPLAGGPEYNEQFF
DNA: TGTGCCAGCAGCTTAGGCCCTCTAGCGGGAGGGCCGGAATACAATGAGCAGTTCTTC

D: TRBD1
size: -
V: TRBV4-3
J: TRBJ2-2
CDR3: CASSQGTGGSGELFF
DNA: TGCGCCAGCAGCCAAGGGACAGGGGGTTCCGGGGAGCTGTTTTTT

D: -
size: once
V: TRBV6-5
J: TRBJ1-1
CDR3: CASRRGSNTEAFF
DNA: TGTGCCAGCAGACGGGGTTCAAACACTGAAGCTTTCTTT

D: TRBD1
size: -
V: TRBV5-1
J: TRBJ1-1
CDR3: CASKRGTGVVNTEAFF
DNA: TGCGCCAGCAAGAGAGGGACAGGTGTGGTGAACACTGAAGCTTTCTTT

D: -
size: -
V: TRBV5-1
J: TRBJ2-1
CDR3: CASSLVGSHNEQFF
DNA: TGCGCCAGCAGCTTGGTGGGTAGTCACAATGAGCAGTTCTTC

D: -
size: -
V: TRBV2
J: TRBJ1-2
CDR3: CASSVDTSYGYTF
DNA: TGTGCCAGCAGCGTCGACACAAGTTATGGCTACACCTTC

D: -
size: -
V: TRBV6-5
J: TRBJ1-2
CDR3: CASSRDTGGGYTF
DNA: TGTGCCAGCAGTCGGGACACCGGGGGGGGCTACACCTTC

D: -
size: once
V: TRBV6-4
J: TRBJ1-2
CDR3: CATNLGPSTNYGYTF
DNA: TGTGCCACCAACCTCGGACCGTCCACTAACTATGGCTACACCTTC

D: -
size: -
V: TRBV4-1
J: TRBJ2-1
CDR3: CASSRGNNEQFF
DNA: TGCGCCAGCAGCCGGGGAAACAATGAGCAGTTCTTC

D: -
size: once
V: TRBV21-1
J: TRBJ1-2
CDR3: CASSKLADGYTF
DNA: TGTGCCAGCAGCAAATTGGCGGATGGCTACACCTTC

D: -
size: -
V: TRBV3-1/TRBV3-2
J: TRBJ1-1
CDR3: CASSQEQYTEAFF
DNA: TGTGCCAGCAGCCAAGAACAGTACACTGAAGCTTTCTTT

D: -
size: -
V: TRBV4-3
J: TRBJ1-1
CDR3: CASSQGSPGTVTEAFF
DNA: TGCGCCAGCAGCCAAGGAAGTCCGGGGACGGTCACTGAAGCTTTCTTT

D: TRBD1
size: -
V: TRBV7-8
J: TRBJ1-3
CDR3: CASSRDSTYSGNTIYF
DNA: TGTGCCAGCAGCAGGGACAGTACTTACTCTGGAAACACCATATATTTT

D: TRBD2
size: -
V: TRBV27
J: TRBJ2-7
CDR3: CASSLTSGYEQYF
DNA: TGTGCCAGCAGTTTGACTAGCGGCTACGAGCAGTACTTC

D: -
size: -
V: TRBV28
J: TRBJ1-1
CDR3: CASKTRENTEAFF
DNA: TGTGCCAGCAAAACTCGGGAGAACACTGAAGCTTTCTTT

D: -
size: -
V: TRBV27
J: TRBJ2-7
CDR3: CASSLGPRGDEQYF
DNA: TGTGCCAGCAGTTTAGGTCCCCGAGGCGACGAGCAGTACTTC

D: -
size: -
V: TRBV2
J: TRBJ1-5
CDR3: CASRGTNNQPQHF
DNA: TGTGCCAGCAGGGGGACCAACAATCAGCCCCAGCATTTT